Shown below are 6 T cell receptor beta chains from a single sample sequenced in a study of blood T cell repertoires in COVID-19. Assay used: immunoSEQ multiplex PCR; TCRdb lists only in-frame clones, some missing. The sample holds some 170,000 clones, approximately 85% seen once. The sequenced sample was peripheral blood. The origin of the receptors is a man in his 60s with active or convalescent COVID-19.

V gene TRBV6-1 combines with J gene TRBJ1-1, with D unresolved. There are 14 residues in the CDR3. The germline V and J ends were trimmed by 3 bases and 2 bases, with 10 bases remaining between them. CDR1 is MNHNS, CDR2 SASEGT, per germline. This chain's CDR3 is CASSEILGNTEAFF. The CDR3 nucleotides are TGTGCCAGCAGTGAGATTCTGGGCAACACTGAAGCTTTCTTT.

The genes are TRBV4-1 and TRBJ2-1; D not certain. The CDR3 sequence is 14 residues long. The V gene's germline CDR1 is MGHRA and CDR2 YSYEKL. Trimming left V 0 bases short and J 5 bases short, with 8 bases between. The CDR3 DNA is TGCGCCAGCAGCCAAGACCCCAGAAACAATGAGCAGTTCTTC. Translating it yields CASSQDPRNNEQFF.

The chain carries TRBV5-5 and TRBJ1-2; unclear D gene. Germline V gene data show CDR1 as SGHKS and CDR2 as YYEKEE (reference sequence). V was shortened by 4 bases and J by 8 bases, with 15 bases between the two germline ends. This CDR3 has 13 residues. The CDR3 DNA reads TGTGCCAGCAGCCTGGGCCTCACGGGGGGCTACACCTTC. Its protein product is CASSLGLTGGYTF. The full variable domain, with the rest looked up from reference TRBV5-5 and TRBJ1-2, is DAGVTQSPTHLIKTRGQQVTLRCSPISGHKSVSWYQQVLGQGPQFIFQYYEKEERGRGNFPDRFSARQFPNYSSELNVNALLLGDSALYLCASSLGLTGGYTFGSGTRLTVV.

This chain's CDR3 is CASSLRIQGQETQYF. CDR3 coding DNA: TGTGCCAGCAGCTTACGGATTCAGGGCCAAGAGACCCAGTACTTC. The chain combines TRBV7-7 with TRBJ2-5, with D possibly TRBD1 on 5 matching bases. The CDR3 has 15 amino acids. The germline CDR1 and CDR2 sequences are SSHAT and FNYEAQ (reference sequence). V was clipped by 2 bases and J by 1 base, with 11 bases between them.

This clone was observed a single time. This chain uses TRBV20-1 with TRBJ1-2; no reliable D call. This CDR3 spans 10 amino acids. The germline V and J ends were trimmed by 2 bases and 12 bases, with 10 bases remaining between them. Germline lookup yields CDR1 DFQATT and CDR2 SNEGSKA (reference sequence). Here the CDR3 reads CSARRHGDTF. The CDR3 DNA reads TGCAGTGCTAGACGACACGGGGACACCTTC.

Only a few counts were recorded for this clone. The sample has other DNA sequences that encode this CDR3 too. The chain carries TRBV10-1 and TRBJ1-6; D unresolved. V was clipped by 1 base and J by 7 bases, with 8 bases between them. CDR1 is WNHNN and CDR2 is SYGVQD in the germline V gene (reference sequence). CDR3 size: 14 residues. Here the CDR3 DNA reads TGCGCCAGCAGTGAGTGGCAGGAAAATTCACCCCTCCACTTT. It specifies CASSEWQENSPLHF.